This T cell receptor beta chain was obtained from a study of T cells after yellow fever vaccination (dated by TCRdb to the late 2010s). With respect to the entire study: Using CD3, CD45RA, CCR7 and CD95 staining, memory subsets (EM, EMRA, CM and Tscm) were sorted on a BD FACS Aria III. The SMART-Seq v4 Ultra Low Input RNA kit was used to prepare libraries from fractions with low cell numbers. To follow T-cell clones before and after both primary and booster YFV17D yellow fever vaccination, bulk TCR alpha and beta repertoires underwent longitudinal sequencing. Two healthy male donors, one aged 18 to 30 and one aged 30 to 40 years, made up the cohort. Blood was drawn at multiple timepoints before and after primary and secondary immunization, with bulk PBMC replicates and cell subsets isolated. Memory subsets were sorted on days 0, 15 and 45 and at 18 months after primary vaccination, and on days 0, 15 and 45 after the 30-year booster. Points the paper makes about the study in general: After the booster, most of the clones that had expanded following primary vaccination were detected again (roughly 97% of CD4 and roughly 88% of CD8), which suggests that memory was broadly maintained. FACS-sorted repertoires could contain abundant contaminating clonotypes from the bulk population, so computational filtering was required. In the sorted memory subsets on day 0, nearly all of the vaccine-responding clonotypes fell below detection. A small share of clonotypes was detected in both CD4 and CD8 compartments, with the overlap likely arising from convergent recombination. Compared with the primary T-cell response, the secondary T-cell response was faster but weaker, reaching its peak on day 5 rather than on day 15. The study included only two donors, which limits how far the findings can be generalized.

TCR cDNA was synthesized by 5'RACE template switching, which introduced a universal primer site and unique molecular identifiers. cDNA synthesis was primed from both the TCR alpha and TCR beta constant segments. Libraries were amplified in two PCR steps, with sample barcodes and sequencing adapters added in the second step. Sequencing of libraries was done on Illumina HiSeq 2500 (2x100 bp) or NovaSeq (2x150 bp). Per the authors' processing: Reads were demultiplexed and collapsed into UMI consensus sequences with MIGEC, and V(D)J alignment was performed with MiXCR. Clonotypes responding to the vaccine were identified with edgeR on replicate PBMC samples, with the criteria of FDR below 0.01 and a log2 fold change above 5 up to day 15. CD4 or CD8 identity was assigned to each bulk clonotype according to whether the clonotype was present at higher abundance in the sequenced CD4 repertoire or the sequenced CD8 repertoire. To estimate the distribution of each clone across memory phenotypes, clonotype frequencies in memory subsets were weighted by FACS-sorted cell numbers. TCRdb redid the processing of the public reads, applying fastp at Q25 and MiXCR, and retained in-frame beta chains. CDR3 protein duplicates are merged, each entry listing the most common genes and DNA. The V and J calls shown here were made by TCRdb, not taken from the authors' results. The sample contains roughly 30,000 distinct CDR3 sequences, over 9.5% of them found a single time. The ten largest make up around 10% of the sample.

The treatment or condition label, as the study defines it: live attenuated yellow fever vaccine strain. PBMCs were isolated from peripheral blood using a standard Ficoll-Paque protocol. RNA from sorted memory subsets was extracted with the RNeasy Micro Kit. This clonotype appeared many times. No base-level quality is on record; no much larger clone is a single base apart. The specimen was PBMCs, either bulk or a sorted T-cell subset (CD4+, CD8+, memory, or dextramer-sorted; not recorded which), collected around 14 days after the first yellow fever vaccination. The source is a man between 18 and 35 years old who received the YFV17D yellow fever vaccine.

The CDR3 loop reads CSAIRGVGTDTQYF. The bases read TGCAGTGCTATAAGGGGGGTGGGCACAGATACGCAGTATTTT. The rearranged segments are TRBV20-1 and TRBJ2-3; the D gene cannot be resolved beyond TRBD1 or TRBD2, each matching 6 bases. CDR1 and CDR2 were assigned from the germline V gene (reference sequence) as DFQATT and SNEGSKA. The CDR3 spans 14 residues, from the cysteine through the phenylalanine. Only CDR3 DNA remains: 42 bases, in frame from the first base. V loses 4 bases, J loses 1 base, and the germline ends lie 12 bases apart.